Shown below are 7 T cell receptor beta chains from a single sample sequenced in a study of blood T cells in healthy people across ages. A second roughly 6 to 11 cycle PCR used barcoded and J-beta primers. TCRdb passed the 5' RACE reads through MiXCR, listing each CDR3 protein once. This table holds about 1.4 million distinct CDR3 sequences, approximately 63% found once. Material: blood. These TCRs come from a man in his late teens or twenties in good health.

The chain links TRBV20-1 to TRBJ2-7; TRBD2 agrees at 8 bases. Germline V gene sequence: CDR1 DFQATT, CDR2 SNEGSKA (reference sequence). J was trimmed by 4 bases and V by 0 bases; bases with no gene match: 8. The CDR3 spans 15 residues. The DNA of the CDR3 is TGCAGTGCTAGAGATAGTTGGAGCGGGAGTTACGAGCAGTACTTC. It specifies CSARDSWSGSYEQYF.

The J gene is TRBJ1-6, the V gene TRBV6-4, with 7 positions matching TRBD1. The CDR3 contains 16 residues. Germline values: CDR1 MRHNA, CDR2 SNTAGT. The ends lost 2 bases at V and 10 bases at J; junction bases unmatched: 11. CDR3 sequence: CASSDTGHRGSSPLHF. The CDR3 DNA reads as TGTGCCAGCAGTGACACTGGACACAGGGGTAGCTCACCCCTCCACTTT.

The chain joins TRBV28 to TRBJ1-3, with D possibly being TRBD1 (5 bases). Trimming removed 5 bases at V and 0 bases at J, with 8 bases between. CDR3 length: 14 amino acids. Germline CDR1 and CDR2: MDHEN and SYDVKM. The CDR3 nucleotides are TGTGCCAGCAGTGGGGCTACCTCTGGAAACACCATATATTTT. Its translation is CASSGATSGNTIYF.

The sample holds a few counts of this clonotype. This sequence joins TRBV14 and TRBJ1-2; the match to TRBD1 covers 7 bases. V dropped 8 bases and J dropped 7; count of bases not matched to a gene: 13. The germline CDR1 and CDR2 sequences are SGHDN and FVKESK. There are 14 residues in the CDR3. The DNA of the CDR3 is TGTGCCAGCGGCCCAGGGGGAGGGGCGCTTGGCTACACCTTC. This encodes CASGPGGGALGYTF.

This rearrangement joins TRBV4-2 to TRBJ2-3; 8 bases map to TRBD2. V lost 0 bases, J lost 9 bases, and 2 bases stayed unmatched. CDR3 length: 13 amino acids. Germline V gives CDR1 LGHNA, CDR2 YNFKEQ. The CDR3 sequence: CASSQDVAGTQYF. The CDR3 DNA is TGTGCCAGCAGCCAAGATGTAGCGGGAACGCAGTATTTT.

This clonotype came up a few times. The chain combines TRBV28 with TRBJ2-3; TRBD1 matches at 10 bases. With V trimmed by 3 bases and J by 4 bases, 4 bases remained unmatched. The length of the CDR3 is 15 residues. Germline lookup yields CDR1 MDHEN and CDR2 SYDVKM. This CDR3 is CASSFRTGGSDTQYF. CDR3 in DNA: TGTGCCAGCAGTTTCAGGACAGGGGGGTCAGATACGCAGTATTTT.

This chain uses TRBV3-1 with TRBJ2-7; D is unclear. Germline lookup yields CDR1 LGHDT and CDR2 YNNKEL (reference sequence). Trimming took off 1 base at V and 5 bases at J, with 15 bases between the two ends. This CDR3 spans 15 amino acids. DNA of the CDR3: TGTGCCAGCAGCCAAGTCGCCCGCCTTTACCACGAGCAGTACTTC. Translation gives CASSQVARLYHEQYF.